This TCR beta chain was documented in a study of T cell changes during pregnancy in multiple sclerosis. Sequenced by immunoSEQ multiplex PCR; TCRdb stores in-frame clones only, minus some. The sample consists of approximately 40,000 clones, 75% to 90% of them appearing once. After removal of 1 base from V and 2 bases from J, the junction contained 12 bases not matched to a gene. Germline lookup yields CDR1 MGHRA and CDR2 YSYEKL. CDR3 length: 19 residues. The sequences come from CD8+ T cells from peripheral blood mononuclear cells, collected in the third trimester of pregnancy. The origin of this receptor is a female donor with multiple sclerosis, enrolled in a pregnancy study. V usage is TRBV4-1 and J usage is TRBJ2-3; 10 bases map to TRBD1. CDR3 sequence (DNA): TGCGCCAGCAGCCAAGGTTCTCGTCCGGGACAGGGGAACACAGATACGCAGTATTTT. Translated, it gives CASSQGSRPGQGNTDTQYF.